This record concerns one TCR beta chain sequence. This sample is drawn from a study of blood T cell repertoires in COVID-19. Germline CDR1 is SGHVS and CDR2 is FQNEAQ. The CDR3 is 14 amino acids. J was trimmed by 5 bases and V by 3 bases; bases with no gene match: 7. Some clones are missing from TCRdb's copy, which holds only in-frame ones; the method was immunoSEQ multiplex PCR. The table shows under 250,000 clones, with roughly 91% occurring only once. This receptor was identified in a woman aged 25 to 39 with acute COVID-19. The chain joins TRBV7-8 to TRBJ2-7, with TRBD1 matching 7 bases. Sequenced: PBMCs or T cells enriched from blood (not recorded which). In DNA form, the CDR3 reads TGTGCCAGCAGCTTTAACAGGGGTATCGACGAGCAGTACTTC. This sequence encodes CASSFNRGIDEQYF.